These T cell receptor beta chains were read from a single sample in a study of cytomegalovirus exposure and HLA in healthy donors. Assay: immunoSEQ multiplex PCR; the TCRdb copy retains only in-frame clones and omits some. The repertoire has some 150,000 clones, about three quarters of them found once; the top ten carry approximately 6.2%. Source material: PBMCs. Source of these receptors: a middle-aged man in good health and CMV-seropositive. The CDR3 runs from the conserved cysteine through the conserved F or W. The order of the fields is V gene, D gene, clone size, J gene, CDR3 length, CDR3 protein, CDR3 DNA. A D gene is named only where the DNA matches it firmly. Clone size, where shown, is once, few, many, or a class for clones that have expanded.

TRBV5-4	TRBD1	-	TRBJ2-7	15	CASSLKGGAGYEQYF	TGTGCCAGCAGCTTGAAAGGGGGCGCTGGCTACGAGCAGTACTTC
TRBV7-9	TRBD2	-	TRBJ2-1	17	CASTPGLAGKSYNEQFF	TGTGCCAGCACCCCCGGCCTAGCGGGGAAGTCCTACAATGAGCAGTTCTTC
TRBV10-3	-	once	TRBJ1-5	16	CAISEFRGNSFWPQHF	TGTGCCATCAGTGAGTTCCGCGGTAATAGCTTTTGGCCCCAGCATTTT
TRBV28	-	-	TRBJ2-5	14	CASSFAYLSTTQYF	TGTGCCAGCAGTTTTGCCTATCTATCTACGACCCAGTACTTC
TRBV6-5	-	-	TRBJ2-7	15	CASSYSYGETYEQYF	TGTGCCAGCAGTTACTCATACGGGGAAACTTACGAGCAGTACTTC
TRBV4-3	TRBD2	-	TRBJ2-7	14	CASSQARGTTGLYF	TGCGCCAGCAGCCAGGCCCGGGGGACTACTGGATTGTACTTC
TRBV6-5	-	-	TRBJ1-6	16	CASSYSVTGNNSPLHF	TGTGCCAGCAGTTACTCTGTCACAGGGAATAATTCACCCCTCCACTTT
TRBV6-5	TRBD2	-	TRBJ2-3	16	CASSFTTSGGTDTQYF	TGTGCCAGCAGTTTTACGACTAGCGGGGGGACAGATACGCAGTATTTT
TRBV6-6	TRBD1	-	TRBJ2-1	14	CASSYSGTGNEQFF	TGTGCCAGCAGTTACTCGGGGACAGGCAATGAGCAGTTCTTC
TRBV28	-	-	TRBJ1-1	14	CASSSPGLNTEAFF	TGTGCCAGCAGTTCTCCAGGGCTGAACACTGAAGCTTTCTTT
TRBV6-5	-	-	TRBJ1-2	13	CASSYQGGYGYTF	TGTGCCAGCAGTTATCAGGGAGGGTATGGCTACACCTTC
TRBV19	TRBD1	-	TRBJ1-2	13	CASSPDRGSFYTF	TGTGCCAGTAGTCCAGACAGGGGGAGTTTCTACACCTTC
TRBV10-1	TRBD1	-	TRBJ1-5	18	CASRDEYRGTDSNQPQHF	TGCGCCAGCAGAGACGAGTACAGGGGAACAGATAGCAATCAGCCCCAGCATTTT
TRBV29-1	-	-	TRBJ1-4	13	CSVVPRGGEKLFF	TGCAGCGTGGTGCCGAGGGGGGGCGAAAAACTGTTTTTT
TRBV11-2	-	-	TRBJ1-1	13	CASSLDLAREAFF	TGTGCCAGCAGCTTAGATTTGGCCAGGGAAGCTTTCTTT
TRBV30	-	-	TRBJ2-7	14	CAWSAGAPSYEQYF	TGTGCCTGGAGTGCGGGTGCGCCGTCCTACGAGCAGTACTTC
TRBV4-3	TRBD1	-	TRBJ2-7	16	CASSQDRDRATYEQYF	TGCGCCAGCAGCCAAGATAGGGACAGAGCTACCTACGAGCAGTACTTC
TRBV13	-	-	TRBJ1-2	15	CASSSQGLANYGYTF	TGTGCCAGCAGCTCCCAGGGGTTGGCTAACTATGGCTACACCTTC
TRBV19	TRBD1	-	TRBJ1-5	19	CASCWEVSTGGAEDQPQHF	TGTGCCAGTTGTTGGGAGGTATCGACAGGGGGCGCCGAGGATCAGCCCCAGCATTTT
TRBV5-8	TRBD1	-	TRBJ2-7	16	CASTPLSGTGHGEQYF	TGTGCCAGCACCCCTCTATCCGGGACAGGGCACGGGGAGCAGTACTTC
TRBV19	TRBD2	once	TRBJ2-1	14	CASTPLSGNNEQFF	TGTGCCAGTACCCCTCTTAGCGGGAACAATGAGCAGTTCTTC
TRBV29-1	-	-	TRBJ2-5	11	CSVGGPETQYF	TGCAGCGTTGGGGGGCCTGAGACCCAGTACTTC
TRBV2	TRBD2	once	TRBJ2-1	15	CASMERGDIYNEQFF	TGTGCCAGCATGGAACGGGGGGATATCTACAATGAGCAGTTCTTC